What follows are 12 T cell receptor beta chains derived from one specimen sequenced in a study of OX40 agonist ivuxolimab in advanced cancers. Profiling relied on immunoSEQ multiplex PCR, and the TCRdb table lists in-frame clones only, not all of them. The sample carries 20,000 to 25,000 clones, around 84% recorded once. The source material was CD4+ or CD8+ T cells sorted from blood, sampled in a trial of the OX40 agonist ivuxolimab. These receptor sequences come from an adult with an advanced solid tumor such as melanoma, head and neck, liver or kidney cancer.

By share of the sample, this clone is medium-sized. The chain links TRBV7-9 to TRBJ1-4; D remains ambiguous. In germline, CDR1 is SEHNR, CDR2 FQNEAQ (reference sequence). The CDR3 extends over 14 amino acids. The V end was cut by 1 base, the J end by 7 bases, with 10 bases between. CDR3 DNA: TGTGCCAGCAGCTTAGTTCGATCGGGTGAAAAACTGTTTTTT. This codes for CASSLVRSGEKLFF. The variable domain in full, completed from reference TRBV7-9 and TRBJ1-4, reads DTGVSQNPRHKITKRGQNVTFRCDPISEHNRLYWYRQTLGQGPEFLTYFQNEAQLEKSRLLSDRFSAERPKGSFSTLEIQRTEQGDSAMYLCASSLVRSGEKLFFGSGTQLSVL.

The chain employs TRBV5-4 and TRBJ2-2; TRBD1 might be the D (5 bases). The V gene lost 2 bases and the J gene lost 4 bases, with 12 bases spanning the gap. The CDR3 is 15 amino acids. Per the germline V gene, CDR1 is SGHNT and CDR2 is YYREEE (reference sequence). This chain's CDR3 is CASSLGAGPTGELFF. In DNA, the CDR3 is TGTGCCAGCAGCTTAGGGGCAGGCCCCACCGGGGAGCTGTTTTTT. The variable domain in full, with the rest retrieved from reference TRBV5-4 and TRBJ2-2, is ETGVTQSPTHLIKTRGQQVTLRCSSQSGHNTVSWYQQALGQGPQFIFQYYREEENGRGNFPPRFSGLQFPNYSSELNVNALELDDSALYLCASSLGAGPTGELFFGEGSRLTVL.

The count of this clone is one. The chain links TRBV11-3 to TRBJ2-7; 8 bases are a match to TRBD2. Germline V gene lookup returns CDR1 SGHNT and CDR2 YENEEA. CDR3 size: 14 residues. J lost 3 bases, V lost 5 bases, and 6 bases had no gene match. CDR3 sequence (DNA): TGTGCCAGCAGCGAAAGCGGGGGAGGCTACGAGCAGTACTTC. It yields the protein CASSESGGGYEQYF.

The CDR3, as DNA: TGTGCCAGCAGCGCTTGGACAGGGGGCGGCGAAAAACTGTTTTTT. As protein: CASSAWTGGGEKLFF. This chain joins TRBV9 and TRBJ1-4; 11 bases line up with TRBD1. CDR3 size: 15 residues. J was trimmed by 8 bases and V by 3 bases; bases with no gene match: 6. Germline loops: CDR1 SGDLS, CDR2 YYNGEE.

This rearrangement joins TRBV19 to TRBJ2-2; D is unclear. V was shortened by 7 bases and J by 0 bases, with 9 bases between the two germline ends. The CDR3 spans 14 residues. Germline CDR1 LNHDA, CDR2 SQIVND (reference sequence). Here the CDR3 DNA reads TGTGCCAGTACCGCAGCTACGAACACCGGGGAGCTGTTTTTT. Translation: CASTAATNTGELFF.

V and J are TRBV28 and TRBJ1-5; D possibly corresponds to TRBD1 (5 bases). The CDR3 is 15 residues long. Trimming took off 5 bases at V and 2 bases at J, with 13 bases between the two ends. CDR1 is MDHEN, CDR2 SYDVKM, per germline. DNA for the CDR3: TGTGCCAGCAGTCTGGGGGGAGGCGGCAATCAGCCCCAGCATTTT. This translates into CASSLGGGGNQPQHF.

The chain couples TRBV19 to TRBJ1-2; 9 positions match TRBD1. V lost 9 bases and J lost 4; bases outside the gene matches: 15. Germline V gene lookup returns CDR1 LNHDA and CDR2 SQIVND (reference sequence). CDR3 size: 16 residues. The CDR3 DNA is TGTGCCAGCCGAGAGCCCGGGACAGGGTATGGCTATGGCTACACCTTC. This translates into CASREPGTGYGYGYTF.

The chain carries TRBV15 and TRBJ2-1; D is unclear. CDR1 is LNHNV, CDR2 YYDKDF, per germline (reference sequence). The V end lost 1 base, the J end lost 10 bases, and 8 bases lay between the germline ends. The CDR3 totals 12 residues. The CDR3 bases are TGTGCCACCAGCAGAGTCCCTGGAGAGCAGTTCTTC. Translation gives CATSRVPGEQFF.

The CDR3 DNA is TGTGCCACCAGCAGAGTCGCGGGCGGAGACAACTACGAGCAGTACTTC. Residues: CATSRVAGGDNYEQYF. This chain links TRBV15 with TRBJ2-5; D possibly corresponds to TRBD2 (5 bases). Matching the DNA end better, TRBJ2-7 makes the J call doubtful. The CDR3 is 16 amino acids. Germline loops: CDR1 LNHNV, CDR2 YYDKDF (reference sequence).

This clone has just a few counts. This chain links TRBV2 with TRBJ1-2; D perhaps matches TRBD1 (5 bases). V shed 8 bases and J shed 4 bases, with 11 bases lying between them. There are 12 residues in the CDR3. From germline, CDR1 is SNHLY and CDR2 FYNNEI. The CDR3 here is CASGGGFYGYTF. CDR3 DNA: TGTGCCAGCGGCGGGGGTTTCTATGGCTACACCTTC. Combining the CDR3 with reference TRBV2 and TRBJ1-2 gives the whole variable domain EPEVTQTPSHQVTQMGQEVILRCVPISNHLYFYWYRQILGQKVEFLVSFYNNEISEKSEIFDDQFSVERPDGSNFTLKIRSTKLEDSAMYFCASGGGFYGYTFGSGTRLTVV.

The J gene is TRBJ1-6, the V gene TRBV18, with D uncertain. CDR1 and CDR2 (germline): KGHSH, LQKENI. CDR3 length: 13 residues. V was pared by 3 bases and J by 8 bases, with 8 bases between. Written as DNA, the CDR3 is TGTGCCAGCTCACCTCCCCATGATTCACCCCTCCACTTT. It encodes CASSPPHDSPLHF.

The rearrangement links TRBV19 to TRBJ1-2; D uncertain. CDR1 and CDR2 (germline): LNHDA, SQIVND (reference sequence). CDR3 length: 14 amino acids. V lost 3 bases to trimming and J lost 0 bases, with 8 bases between them. The CDR3: CASSMSVANYGYTF. The CDR3 region has the DNA TGTGCCAGTAGTATGTCTGTGGCTAACTATGGCTACACCTTC.